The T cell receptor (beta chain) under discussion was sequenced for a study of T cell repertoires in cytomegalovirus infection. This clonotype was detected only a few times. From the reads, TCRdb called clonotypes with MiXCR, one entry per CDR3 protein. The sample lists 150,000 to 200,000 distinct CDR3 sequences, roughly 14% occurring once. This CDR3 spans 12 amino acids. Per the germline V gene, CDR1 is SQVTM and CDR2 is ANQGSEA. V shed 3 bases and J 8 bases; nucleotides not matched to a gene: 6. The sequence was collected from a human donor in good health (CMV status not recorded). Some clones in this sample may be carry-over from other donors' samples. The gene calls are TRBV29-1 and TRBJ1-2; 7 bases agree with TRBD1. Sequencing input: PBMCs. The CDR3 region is CSVEGTAQGYTF. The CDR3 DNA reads TGCAGCGTTGAGGGGACAGCTCAAGGCTACACCTTC. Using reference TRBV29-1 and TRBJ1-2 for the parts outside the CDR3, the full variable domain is SAVISQKPSRDICQRGTSLTIQCQVDSQVTMMFWYRQQPGQSLTLIATANQGSEATYESGFVIDKFPISRPNLTFSTLTVSNMSPEDSSIYLCSVEGTAQGYTFGSGTRLTVV.